This T cell receptor beta chain was obtained from a study of blood T cell repertoires in COVID-19. Only in-frame clones appear in the TCRdb table, and some are missing; sequencing was by immunoSEQ multiplex PCR. The sample contains some 69,000 clones, more than 80% of which appear only once. The CDR3 extends over 12 amino acids. Germline trimming cut 6 bases from V and 7 bases from J; bases unmatched to any gene: 3. Germline-derived CDR1 and CDR2 are MDHEN and SYDVKM. The V call is TRBV28, the J call TRBJ1-1, with TRBD1 identical over 9 bases. The receptor was isolated from a woman between 65 and 79 years old with acute or convalescent COVID-19. The sample consisted of peripheral blood. The DNA for the CDR3 is TGTGCCAGCAGCGGACAGGGGTATGAAGCTTTCTTT. It codes for CASSGQGYEAFF.